This TCR beta chain was sequenced in a study of CD8+ T cells in alopecia areata. Overall study: Tofacitinib therapy took 6 to 18 months; 6 months off drug came after. Study results and caveats: Against the mouse data, patients shared TCRs less clearly, possibly for HLA reasons. Normal scalp had lower clonality than lesional scalp, with alopecia totalis/universalis lesions showing this most strongly.

Alopecia areata patients provided lesional scalp punch biopsies and peripheral blood, both collected for the study. Investigators isolated RNA and reverse transcribed it into cDNA to act as the sequencing template. Profiling relied on immunoSEQ multiplex PCR, and the TCRdb table lists in-frame clones only, not all of them. The sample holds over 120,000 clones, about 51% seen once. With respect to this clone: Its antigen is currently unknown.

Source: CD4+ T cells sorted from blood, taken at week 0. The TCR sequence derives from a human donor with alopecia areata.

The DNA for the CDR3 is TGCGCCAGCAGCTTGGAAGGACTTTCCTACGAGCAGTACTTC. Encoded protein: CASSLEGLSYEQYF. The V and J genes are TRBV5-1 and TRBJ2-7, with D perhaps TRBD2 (5 bases). CDR1 and CDR2 from the germline V gene are SGHRS and YFSETQ. The CDR3 runs to 14 residues. V was cut by 0 bases and J by 1 base, with 8 bases left in between.